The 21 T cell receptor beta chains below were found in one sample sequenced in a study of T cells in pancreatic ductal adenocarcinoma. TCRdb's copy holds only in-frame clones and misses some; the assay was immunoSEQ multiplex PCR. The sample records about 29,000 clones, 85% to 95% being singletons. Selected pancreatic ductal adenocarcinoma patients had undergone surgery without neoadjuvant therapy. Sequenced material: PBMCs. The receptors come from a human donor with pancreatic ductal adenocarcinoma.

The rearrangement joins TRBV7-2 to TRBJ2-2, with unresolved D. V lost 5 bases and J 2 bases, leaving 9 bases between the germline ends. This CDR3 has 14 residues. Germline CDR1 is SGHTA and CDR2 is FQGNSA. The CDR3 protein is CASSPPRNTGELFF. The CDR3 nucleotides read TGTGCCAGCAGCCCGCCCAGAAACACCGGGGAGCTGTTTTTT.

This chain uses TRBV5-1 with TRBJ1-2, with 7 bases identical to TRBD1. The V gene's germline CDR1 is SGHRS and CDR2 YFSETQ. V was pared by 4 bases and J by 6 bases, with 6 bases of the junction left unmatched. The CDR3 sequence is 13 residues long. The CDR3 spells CASSARTGHGYTF. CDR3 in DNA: TGCGCCAGCAGCGCCCGGACAGGACATGGCTACACCTTC.

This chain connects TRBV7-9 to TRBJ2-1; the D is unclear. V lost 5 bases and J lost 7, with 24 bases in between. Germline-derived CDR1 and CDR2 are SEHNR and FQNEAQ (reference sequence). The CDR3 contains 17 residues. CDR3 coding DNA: TGTGCCAGCAGCACTATGTTGCAGGTATCATCTTGGAATGAGCAGTTCTTC. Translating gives CASSTMLQVSSWNEQFF.

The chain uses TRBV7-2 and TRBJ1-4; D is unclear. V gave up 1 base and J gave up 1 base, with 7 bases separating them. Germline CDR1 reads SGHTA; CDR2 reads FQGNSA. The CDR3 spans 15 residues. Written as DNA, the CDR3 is TGTGCCAGCAGCTTAGTGGCTTTAACTAATGAAAAACTGTTTTTT. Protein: CASSLVALTNEKLFF.

The CDR3 protein is CASTLDRALGYTF. In nucleotides, the CDR3 is TGTGCCAGCACCCTGGACAGGGCTTTAGGCTACACCTTC. The V and J genes are TRBV6-6 and TRBJ1-2; 8 bases map to TRBD1. The CDR3 contains 13 residues. Germline loops: CDR1 MNHNY, CDR2 SVGAGI (reference sequence). The V gene end was trimmed by 7 bases and the J gene end by 8 bases; junction bases not matched to a gene: 9.

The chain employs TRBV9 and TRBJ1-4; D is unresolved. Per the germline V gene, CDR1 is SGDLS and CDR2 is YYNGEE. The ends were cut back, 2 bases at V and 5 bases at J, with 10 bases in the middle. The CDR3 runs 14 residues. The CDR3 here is CASSVGVQNEKLFF. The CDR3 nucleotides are TGTGCCAGCAGCGTTGGGGTCCAAAATGAAAAACTGTTTTTT.

CDR3 coding DNA: TGTGCCAGCAGTTCCTCCCGGACAGGCGCCTACGAGCAGTACTTC. Residues: CASSSSRTGAYEQYF. The chain combines TRBV6-6 with TRBJ2-7; 7 positions match TRBD1. This CDR3 has 15 amino acids. V lost 4 bases and J lost 2; bases outside the gene matches: 8. CDR1 MNHNY and CDR2 SVGAGI come from the germline V gene (reference sequence).

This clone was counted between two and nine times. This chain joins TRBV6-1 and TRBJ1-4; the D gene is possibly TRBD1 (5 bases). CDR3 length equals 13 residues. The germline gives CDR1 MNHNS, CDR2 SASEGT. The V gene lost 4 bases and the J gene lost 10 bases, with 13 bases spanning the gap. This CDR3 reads CASSVEEGRKLFF. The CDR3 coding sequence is TGTGCCAGCAGTGTGGAGGAGGGGAGAAAACTGTTTTTT.

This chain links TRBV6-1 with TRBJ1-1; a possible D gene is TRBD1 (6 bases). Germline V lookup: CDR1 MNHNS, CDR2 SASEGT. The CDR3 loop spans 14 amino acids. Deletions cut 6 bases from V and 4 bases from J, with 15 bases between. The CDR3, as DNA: TGTGCCAGCAGGTCTTTGAGAGGGGGCACTGAAGCTTTCTTT. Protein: CASRSLRGGTEAFF.

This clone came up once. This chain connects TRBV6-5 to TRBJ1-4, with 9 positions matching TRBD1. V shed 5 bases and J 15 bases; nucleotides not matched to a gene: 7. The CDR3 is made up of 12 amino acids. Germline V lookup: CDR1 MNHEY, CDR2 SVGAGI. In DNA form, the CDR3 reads TGTGCCAGCAGTACACGACAGGGGGAGGTGTTTTTT. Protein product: CASSTRQGEVFF.

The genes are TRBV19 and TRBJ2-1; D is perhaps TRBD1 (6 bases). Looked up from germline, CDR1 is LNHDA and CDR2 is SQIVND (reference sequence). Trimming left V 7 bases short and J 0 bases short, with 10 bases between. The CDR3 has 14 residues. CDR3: CASTQGFSYNEQFF. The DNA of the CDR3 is TGTGCCAGTACACAGGGCTTCTCCTACAATGAGCAGTTCTTC.

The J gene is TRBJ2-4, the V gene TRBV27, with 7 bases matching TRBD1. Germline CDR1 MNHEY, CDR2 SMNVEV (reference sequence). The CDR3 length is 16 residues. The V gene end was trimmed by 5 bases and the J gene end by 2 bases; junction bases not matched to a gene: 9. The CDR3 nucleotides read TGTGCCAGCAGTCTTAACCGACAGGGTCCCAAAAACATTCAGTACTTC. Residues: CASSLNRQGPKNIQYF.

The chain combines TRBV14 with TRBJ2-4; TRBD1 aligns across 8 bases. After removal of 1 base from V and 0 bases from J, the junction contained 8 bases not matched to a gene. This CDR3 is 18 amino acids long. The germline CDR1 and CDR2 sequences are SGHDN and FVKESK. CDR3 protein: CASSQVRTGTLAKNIQYF. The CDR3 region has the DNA TGTGCCAGCAGCCAAGTGAGGACAGGGACTCTAGCCAAAAACATTCAGTACTTC. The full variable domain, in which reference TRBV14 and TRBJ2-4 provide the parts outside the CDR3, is EAGVTQFPSHSVIEKGQTVTLRCDPISGHDNLYWYRRVMGKEIKFLLHFVKESKQDESGMPNNRFLAERTGGTYSTLKVQPAELEDSGVYFCASSQVRTGTLAKNIQYFGAGTRLSVL.

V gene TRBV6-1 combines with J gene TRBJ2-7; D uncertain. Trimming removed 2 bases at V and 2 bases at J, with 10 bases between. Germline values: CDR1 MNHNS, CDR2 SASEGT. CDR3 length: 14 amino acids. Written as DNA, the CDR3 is TGTGCCAGCAGTGAAAACAGTGGAGCCTACGAGCAGTACTTC. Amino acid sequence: CASSENSGAYEQYF.

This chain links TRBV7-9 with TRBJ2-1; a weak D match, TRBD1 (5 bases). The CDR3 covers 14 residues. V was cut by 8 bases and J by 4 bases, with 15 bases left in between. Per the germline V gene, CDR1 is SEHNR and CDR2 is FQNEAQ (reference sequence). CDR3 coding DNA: TGTGCCAGCCTCAAGTCACAGGATTACAATGAGCAGTTCTTC. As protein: CASLKSQDYNEQFF.

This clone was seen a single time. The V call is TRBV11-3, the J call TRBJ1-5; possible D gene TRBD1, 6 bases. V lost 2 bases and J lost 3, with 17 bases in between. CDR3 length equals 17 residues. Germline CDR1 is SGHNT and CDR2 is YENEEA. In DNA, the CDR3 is TGTGCCAGCAGCTTAAGTTCCCAGGACAGTCTCAATCAGCCCCAGCATTTT. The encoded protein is CASSLSSQDSLNQPQHF.

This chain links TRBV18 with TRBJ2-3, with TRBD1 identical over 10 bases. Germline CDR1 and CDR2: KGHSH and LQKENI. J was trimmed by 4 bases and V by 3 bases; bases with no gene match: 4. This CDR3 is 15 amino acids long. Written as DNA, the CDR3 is TGTGCCAGCTCACCCGCGACAGGGGGCGCAGATACGCAGTATTTT. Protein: CASSPATGGADTQYF.

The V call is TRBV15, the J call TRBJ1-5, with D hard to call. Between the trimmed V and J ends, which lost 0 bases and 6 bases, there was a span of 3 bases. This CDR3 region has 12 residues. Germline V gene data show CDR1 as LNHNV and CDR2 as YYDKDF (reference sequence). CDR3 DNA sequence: TGTGCCACCAGCAGAGATACTCAGCCCCAGCATTTT. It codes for CATSRDTQPQHF.

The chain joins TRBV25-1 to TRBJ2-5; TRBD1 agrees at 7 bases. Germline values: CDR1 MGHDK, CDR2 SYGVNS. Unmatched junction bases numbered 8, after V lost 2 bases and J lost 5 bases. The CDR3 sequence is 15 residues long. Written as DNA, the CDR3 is TGTGCCAGCAGTGAAAGCTGGGGACAGTGGGAGACCCAGTACTTC. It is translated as CASSESWGQWETQYF.

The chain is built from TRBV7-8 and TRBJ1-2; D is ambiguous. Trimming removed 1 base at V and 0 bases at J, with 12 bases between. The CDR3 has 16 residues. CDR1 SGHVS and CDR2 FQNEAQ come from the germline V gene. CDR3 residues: CASSLGPGAANYGYTF. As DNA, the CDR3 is TGTGCCAGCAGCTTAGGGCCCGGTGCAGCTAACTATGGCTACACCTTC.

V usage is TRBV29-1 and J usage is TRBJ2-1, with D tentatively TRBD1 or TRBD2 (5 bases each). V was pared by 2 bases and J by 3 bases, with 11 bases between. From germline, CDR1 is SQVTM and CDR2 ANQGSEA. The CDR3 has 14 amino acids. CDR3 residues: CSVESGPHYNEQFF. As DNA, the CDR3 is TGCAGCGTTGAATCGGGGCCCCACTACAATGAGCAGTTCTTC.